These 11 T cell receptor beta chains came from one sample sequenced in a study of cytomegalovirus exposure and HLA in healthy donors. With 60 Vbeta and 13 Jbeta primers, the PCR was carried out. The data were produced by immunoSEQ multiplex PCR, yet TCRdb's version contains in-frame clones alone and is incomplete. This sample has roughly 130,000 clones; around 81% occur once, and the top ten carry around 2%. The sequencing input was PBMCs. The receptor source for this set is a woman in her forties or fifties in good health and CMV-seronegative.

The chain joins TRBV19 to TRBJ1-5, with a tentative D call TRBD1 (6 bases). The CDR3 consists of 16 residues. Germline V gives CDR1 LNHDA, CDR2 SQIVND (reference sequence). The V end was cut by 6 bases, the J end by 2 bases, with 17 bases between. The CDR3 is CASRLAAGGGNQPQHF. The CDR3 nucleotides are TGTGCCAGTAGGCTAGCCGCGGGGGGCGGCAATCAGCCCCAGCATTTT. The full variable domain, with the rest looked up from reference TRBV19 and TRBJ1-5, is DGGITQSPKYLFRKEGQNVTLSCEQNLNHDAMYWYRQDPGQGLRLIYYSQIVNDFQKGDIAEGYSVSREKKESFPLTVTSAQKNPTAFYLCASRLAAGGGNQPQHFGDGTRLSIL.

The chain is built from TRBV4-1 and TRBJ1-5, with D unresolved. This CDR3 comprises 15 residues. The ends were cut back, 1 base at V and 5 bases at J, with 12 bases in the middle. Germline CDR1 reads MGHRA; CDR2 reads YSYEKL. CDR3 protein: CASSQVQDLDQPQHF. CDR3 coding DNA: TGCGCCAGCAGCCAAGTCCAGGATCTCGATCAGCCCCAGCATTTT.

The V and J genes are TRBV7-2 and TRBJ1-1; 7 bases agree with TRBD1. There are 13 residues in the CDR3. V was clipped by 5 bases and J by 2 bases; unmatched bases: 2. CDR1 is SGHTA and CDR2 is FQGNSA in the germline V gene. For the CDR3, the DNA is TGTGCCAGCAGCCGACAGGGTAACACTGAAGCTTTCTTT. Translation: CASSRQGNTEAFF.

As DNA, the CDR3 is TGTGCCAGCGCGCTCGGGGGGCTAGGTGGAGATACGCAGTATTTT. It codes for CASALGGLGGDTQYF. This chain uses TRBV11-3 with TRBJ2-3; D is perhaps TRBD2 (7 bases). Germline lookup yields CDR1 SGHNT and CDR2 YENEEA. This CDR3 region has 15 residues. The V gene lost 8 bases and the J gene lost 5 bases, with 20 bases spanning the gap. Using reference TRBV11-3 and TRBJ2-3 for the parts outside the CDR3, the full variable domain is EAGVVQSPRYKIIEKKQPVAFWCNPISGHNTLYWYLQNLGQGPELLIRYENEEAVDDSQLPKDRFSAERLKGVDSTLKIQPAELGDSAVYLCASALGGLGGDTQYFGPGTRLTVL.

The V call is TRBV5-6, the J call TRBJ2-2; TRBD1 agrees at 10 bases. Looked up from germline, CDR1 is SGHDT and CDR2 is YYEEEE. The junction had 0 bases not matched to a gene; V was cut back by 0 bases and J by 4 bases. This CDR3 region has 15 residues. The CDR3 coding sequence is TGTGCCAGCAGCTTGGGGACAGGGGGCACCGGGGAGCTGTTTTTT. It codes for CASSLGTGGTGELFF.

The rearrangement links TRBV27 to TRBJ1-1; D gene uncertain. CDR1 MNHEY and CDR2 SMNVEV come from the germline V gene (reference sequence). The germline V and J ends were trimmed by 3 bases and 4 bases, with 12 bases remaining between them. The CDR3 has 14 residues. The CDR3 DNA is TGTGCCAGCAGTTTCTCGGCGGGGAGCACTGAAGCTTTCTTT. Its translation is CASSFSAGSTEAFF.

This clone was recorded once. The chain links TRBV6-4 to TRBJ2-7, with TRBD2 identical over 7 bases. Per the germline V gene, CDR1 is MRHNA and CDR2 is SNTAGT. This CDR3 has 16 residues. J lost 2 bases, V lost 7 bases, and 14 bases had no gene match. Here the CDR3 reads CASTNCTSEKPYEQYV. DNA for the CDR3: TGTGCCAGCACAAACTGCACTAGCGAGAAACCCTACGAGCAGTACGTC.

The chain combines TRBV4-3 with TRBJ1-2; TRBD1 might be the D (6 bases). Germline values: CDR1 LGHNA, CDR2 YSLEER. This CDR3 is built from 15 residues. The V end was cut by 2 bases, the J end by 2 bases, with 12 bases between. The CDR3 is CASSQFFTGNYGYTF. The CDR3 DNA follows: TGCGCCAGCAGCCAATTTTTCACAGGGAACTATGGCTACACCTTC.

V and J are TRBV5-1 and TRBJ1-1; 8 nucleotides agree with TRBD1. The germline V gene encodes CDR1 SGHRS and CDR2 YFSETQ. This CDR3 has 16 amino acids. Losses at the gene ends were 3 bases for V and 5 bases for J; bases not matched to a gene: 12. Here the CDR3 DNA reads TGCGCCAGCAGCTCTACGACGACAGGGGTAGGAACTGAAGCTTTCTTT. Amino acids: CASSSTTTGVGTEAFF.

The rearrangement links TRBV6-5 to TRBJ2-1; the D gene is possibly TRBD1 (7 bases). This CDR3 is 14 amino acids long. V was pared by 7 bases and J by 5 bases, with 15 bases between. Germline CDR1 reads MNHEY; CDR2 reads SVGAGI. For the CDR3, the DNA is TGTGCCAGCACTTCAGGGGGGAACGACAATGAGCAGTTCTTC. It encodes CASTSGGNDNEQFF.

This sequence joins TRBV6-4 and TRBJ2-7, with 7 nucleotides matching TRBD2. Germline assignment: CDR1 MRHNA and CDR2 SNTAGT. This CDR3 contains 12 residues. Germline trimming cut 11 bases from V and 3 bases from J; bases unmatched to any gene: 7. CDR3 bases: TGTGCCGCCAGCGGGACCCTCTACGAGCAGTACGTC. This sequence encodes CAASGTLYEQYV.